The 28 T cell receptor beta chains in this list originate from one sample, sequenced in a study of monozygotic twins with inflammatory bowel disease (dated by TCRdb to the late 2010s). Library construction relied on 5' RACE. The sequencing machine was an Illumina HiSeq 2500. The reads underwent TCRdb reprocessing, giving one record for each CDR3 protein sequence and no DNA. This sample's records show more than 300,000 distinct CDR3 sequences. The ten largest account for just over 2.5% of the sample. The sequenced sample was blood. The receptors were sampled from a human donor with ulcerative colitis or Crohn's disease, or a healthy co-twin of an affected twin (not recorded which).

The rearrangement uses TRBV6-5 and TRBJ1-1; TCRdb reports TRBD1, a call that lacks DNA to check it against. CDR3 length: 15 residues. In germline, CDR1 is MNHEY, CDR2 SVGAGI. The CDR3 sequence is CASSYELTDLTEAFF.

The rearrangement links TRBV13 to TRBJ1-1; TCRdb proposes TRBD1, but this gene call is untestable without DNA. The length of the CDR3 is 13 residues. Germline V gene data show CDR1 as PRHDT and CDR2 as FYEKMQ (reference sequence). The CDR3 sequence is CASSTPGKSEAFF.

The chain uses TRBV5-1 and TRBJ2-7; the TRBD1 assignment by TCRdb is unverifiable without DNA. The length of the CDR3 is 15 residues. The germline V gene encodes CDR1 SGHRS and CDR2 YFSETQ. The CDR3 loop is CASSFGTAASYEQYF.

V is TRBV6-1 and J is TRBJ1-5. CDR3 length: 14 residues. Germline CDR1 and CDR2: MNHNS and SASEGT. The CDR3 loop is CASSVSLSNQPQHF.

This chain links TRBV4-2 with TRBJ2-7; the TCRdb D gene call, TRBD2, has no DNA to confirm it. The CDR3 loop spans 16 amino acids. Germline CDR1 and CDR2: LGHNA and YNFKEQ. This chain's CDR3 is CASSHPLAGMTDEQYF.

V usage is TRBV12-3 or TRBV12-4 and J usage is TRBJ2-1; the D gene TCRdb calls, TRBD2, cannot be checked with no DNA. CDR3 size: 14 residues. The CDR3 sequence is CASSPTYGTTGQFF.

J is TRBJ2-7 and V is TRBV19; absent DNA, TCRdb's TRBD1 call cannot be checked. Germline V gives CDR1 LNHDA, CDR2 SQIVND (reference sequence). CDR3 size: 16 residues. CDR3 residues: CASSISGSVPSYEQYF. The whole variable domain, remainder taken from reference TRBV19 and TRBJ2-7, is DGGITQSPKYLFRKEGQNVTLSCEQNLNHDAMYWYRQDPGQGLRLIYYSQIVNDFQKGDIAEGYSVSREKKESFPLTVTSAQKNPTAFYLCASSISGSVPSYEQYFGPGTRLTVT.

The V gene is TRBV6-2 or TRBV6-3, the J gene TRBJ2-4. The CDR3 sequence is 15 residues long. From germline, CDR1 is MNHEY and CDR2 SVGEGT. CDR3 loop: CASRDRRIAKNIQYF.

The CDR3 sequence: CSVGALAGGREQYF. The J gene is TRBJ2-7, the V gene TRBV29-1; TCRdb reports TRBD2, a call that lacks DNA to check it against. In germline, CDR1 is SQVTM, CDR2 ANQGSEA. The CDR3 loop spans 14 amino acids.

The V call is TRBV5-1, the J call TRBJ1-1; TCRdb's D gene call, TRBD1, goes unchecked for lack of DNA. This CDR3 contains 14 residues. CDR1 is SGHRS, CDR2 YFSETQ, per germline. The CDR3 here is CASSFSGGDTEAFF.

This chain connects TRBV20-1 to TRBJ2-4; the TCRdb D gene call, TRBD2, has no DNA to confirm it. This CDR3 has 16 amino acids. Germline V gene data show CDR1 as DFQATT and CDR2 as SNEGSKA (reference sequence). The CDR3: CSAPHRAGSDSNIQYF.

This chain connects TRBV20-1 to TRBJ1-5; TCRdb's D call, TRBD1, is unchecked because there is no DNA. The CDR3 contains 13 residues. Germline V gene sequence: CDR1 DFQATT, CDR2 SNEGSKA (reference sequence). CDR3: CSASRRGSQPQHF.

The rearrangement joins TRBV24-1 to TRBJ2-3. The CDR3 sequence is 13 residues long. Germline V gene sequence: CDR1 KGHDR, CDR2 SFDVKD. CDR3 residues: CATSEGSTDTQYF.

The chain couples TRBV11-1 to TRBJ2-2; the TRBD2 assignment by TCRdb is unverifiable without DNA. This CDR3 comprises 18 residues. Looked up from germline, CDR1 is SGHAT and CDR2 is FQDESV (reference sequence). CDR3 amino acids: CASSSGGRSGENTGELFF.

The chain links TRBV3-1 to TRBJ2-7; TCRdb's D call, TRBD1, is unchecked because there is no DNA. CDR3 length: 12 amino acids. Germline values: CDR1 LGHDT, CDR2 YNNKEL (reference sequence). The CDR3 sequence: CASTSQGREQYF.

V and J are TRBV9 and TRBJ2-5. CDR3 length: 13 residues. Germline CDR1 SGDLS, CDR2 YYNGEE. The CDR3 is CASSVERSETQYF.

V usage is TRBV5-1 and J usage is TRBJ2-7; TCRdb selects TRBD1, and the lack of DNA leaves this call unchecked. The CDR3 runs 14 residues. The V gene's germline CDR1 is SGHRS and CDR2 YFSETQ. The CDR3 sequence is CASRAGQGGHEQYF.

The rearrangement uses TRBV5-6 and TRBJ1-2; TCRdb selects TRBD1, and the lack of DNA leaves this call unchecked. Germline CDR1 is SGHDT and CDR2 is YYEEEE. This CDR3 has 15 residues. CDR3 protein: CASSFGQGAIYGYTF.

This sequence joins TRBV5-1 and TRBJ2-7; TCRdb's assignment of TRBD1 cannot be checked, as there is no DNA. The CDR3 length is 16 residues. The germline CDR1 and CDR2 sequences are SGHRS and YFSETQ. CDR3 protein: CASSLQSGTGTYEQYF.

This chain joins TRBV9 and TRBJ2-2; TCRdb's assignment of TRBD1 cannot be checked, as there is no DNA. The CDR3 has 17 residues. Germline V gives CDR1 SGDLS, CDR2 YYNGEE. The CDR3 loop is CASSRRGEKARTGELFF.

The V and J genes are TRBV12-3 or TRBV12-4 and TRBJ2-7; checking the TCRdb D call of TRBD2 is not possible without DNA. CDR3 size: 14 residues. The CDR3 protein is CASSLAGPLYEQYF.

The chain has TRBV5-4 and TRBJ2-2. This CDR3 has 14 residues. In germline, CDR1 is SGHNT, CDR2 YYREEE (reference sequence). The CDR3 loop is CASSLTRATGELFF.

CDR3 amino acids: CASRSPRPSNYGYTF. The V and J genes are TRBV6-2 or TRBV6-3 and TRBJ1-2. This CDR3 contains 15 residues. The V gene's germline CDR1 is MNHEY and CDR2 SVGEGT.

The V call is TRBV6-1, the J call TRBJ1-1; TCRdb's D call, TRBD1, is unchecked because there is no DNA. CDR1 MNHNS and CDR2 SASEGT come from the germline V gene. CDR3 length equals 16 residues. The CDR3 protein is CASSDRTGARGTEAFF.

The chain employs TRBV3-1 and TRBJ1-5. This CDR3 comprises 18 residues. CDR1 LGHDT and CDR2 YNNKEL come from the germline V gene (reference sequence). The CDR3 loop is CASSQDPLRGSVNQPQHF. Variable domain in full (rest from reference TRBV3-1 and TRBJ1-5): DTAVSQTPKYLVTQMGNDKSIKCEQNLGHDTMYWYKQDSKKFLKIMFSYNNKELIINETVPNRFSPKSPDKAHLNLHINSLELGDSAVYFCASSQDPLRGSVNQPQHFGDGTRLSIL.

The chain is built from TRBV5-6 and TRBJ2-7. Per germline, CDR1 SGHDT and CDR2 YYEEEE. The CDR3 is 13 residues long. This CDR3 is CASSLAVRYEQYF.

V and J are TRBV12-3 or TRBV12-4 and TRBJ1-3. The CDR3 loop spans 15 amino acids. CDR3 loop: CASSLVREGGNTIYF.

The CDR3 sequence is CAWSAPGGFSMQYF. The chain couples TRBV30 to TRBJ2-4; no DNA is available, so the TRBD2 call from TCRdb remains unchecked. The V gene's germline CDR1 is GTSNPN and CDR2 SVGIG (reference sequence). The CDR3 contains 14 residues.